This T cell receptor beta chain was identified in a study of patients and donors after allogeneic stem cell transplantation. V was trimmed by 0 bases and J by 4 bases, leaving 8 bases between them. The CDR3 is 14 residues long. Germline CDR1 MNHEY, CDR2 SVGAGI. TCRdb processed the RT-PCR reads anew with MiXCR; each CDR3 protein has one entry. Here the sample spans 200,000 to 250,000 distinct CDR3 sequences, 13% to 15% being singletons. Sequencing used blood, either unsorted or a sorted T cell fraction (not recorded which). The chain combines TRBV6-5 with TRBJ2-3; possibly TRBD1 for D (5 bases). The receptor was derived from a human donor who was either an allogeneic HSCT recipient or a stem cell or donor lymphocyte infusion donor (not recorded which). It is not recorded whose cells these are; they may come from a transplant donor. The CDR3 spells CASSYSGLADTQYF. The CDR3 DNA reads as TGTGCCAGCAGTTACTCGGGGCTTGCAGATACGCAGTATTTT.